The text below deals with one TCR beta chain. The CDR3 is 15 residues long. The V and J ends lost 1 base and 7 bases respectively, with 13 bases between them. Germline CDR1 is LGHNA and CDR2 is YSLEER. The data originate from a study of blood T cell repertoires in COVID-19. Study-level information: COVID-19 samples, acute and convalescent, were from the United States, Italy and Spain. Sources were T cells, B-cell-depleted T cells, or PBMCs; the material itself was cDNA or gDNA.

In the authors' workflow: Reference gene primer amplification yielded estimated nucleated cell counts. Assay used: immunoSEQ multiplex PCR; TCRdb lists only in-frame clones, some missing. V, J and clone size are those of that table, while D and trimming were read from the DNA. This table holds some 130,000 clones, under 90% found once. The sequencing sample was made of peripheral blood. This clonotype was obtained from a human donor in a cohort sampled during active COVID-19. This chain uses TRBV4-3 with TRBJ1-4; tentatively, D is TRBD1 (6 bases). The CDR3 spells CASSQAAGDGEKLFF. The CDR3 bases are TGCGCCAGCAGCCAAGCAGCAGGGGACGGTGAAAAACTGTTTTTT.